Listed below are T cell receptor beta chains from one sample, sequenced in a study of T cell responses to AZD1222 COVID-19 vaccine. TCRdb's copy holds only in-frame clones and misses some; the assay was immunoSEQ multiplex PCR. Among 55,000 to 85,000 clones listed, 65% to 85% were seen once. Here the sequenced sample was peripheral blood, taken on day 0 of AZD1222 vaccination. The origin of the receptors is an adult in good health. CDR3s include the opening cysteine and the closing phenylalanine or tryptophan. The order of the fields is D gene, clone size, J gene, V gene, CDR3 DNA, CDR3 protein. D genes are given only for firm matches. Size is stated for part of the rows, as once, few or many counts, or as a class when the clone is expanded.

>NA|few|TRBJ2-1|TRBV9
TGTGCCAGCAGCGAGACGACAGGTCCTTGGAATGAGCAGTTCTTC
CASSETTGPWNEQFF
>TRBD1|NA|TRBJ1-2|TRBV3-1/TRBV3-2
TGTGCCAGCAGCCAACCAGCACAGGGGTCTGGCTACACCTTC
CASSQPAQGSGYTF
>TRBD1|NA|TRBJ1-6|TRBV6-6
TGTGCCAGCAGTCGTCCACTTACAGGGGGCCAAAGGAGGGCCCTCCACTTT
CASSRPLTGGQRRALHF
>NA|NA|TRBJ1-4|TRBV7-9
TGTGCCAGCAGCTTAGATTTGAATGAAAAACTGTTTTTT
CASSLDLNEKLFF
>NA|once|TRBJ1-3|TRBV5-1
TGCGCCAGCAGCTTCGGCGCAGGGGAAACCTCTGGAAACACCATATATTTT
CASSFGAGETSGNTIYF
>NA|once|TRBJ2-1|TRBV5-4
TGTGCCAGCAGCTTGGGCGGGACAGTGGGATACAATGAGCAGTTCTTC
CASSLGGTVGYNEQFF
>NA|NA|TRBJ1-3|TRBV27
TGTGCCAGCAGTCCGACAGTACCTTTTGGAAACACCATATATTTT
CASSPTVPFGNTIYF
>NA|NA|TRBJ1-1|TRBV28
TGTGCCAGCAGTCTTGTGTTTCCACACGGGGGCGTCACTGAAGCTTTCTTT
CASSLVFPHGGVTEAFF
>NA|NA|TRBJ2-1|TRBV4-2
TGTGCCAGCAGCCAAGGCAGGGGCAAAGCCAATGAGCAGTTCTTC
CASSQGRGKANEQFF
>NA|NA|TRBJ2-7|TRBV11-2
TGTGCCAGCAGCTTAACCCCTAGCCGAGGCGAGCAGTACTTC
CASSLTPSRGEQYF
>NA|NA|TRBJ1-5|TRBV2
TGTGCCAGCAGTGAGGGGGTCCGGCGGGGTCAGCCCCAGCATTTT
CASSEGVRRGQPQHF
>NA|NA|TRBJ1-4|TRBV28
TGTGCCAGCAGTTTGGTTGGGAACCAGCTGTCTGAAAAACTGTTTTTT
CASSLVGNQLSEKLFF
>NA|NA|TRBJ1-1|TRBV18
TGTGCCAGCTCACCCCCTGGGTCGCACACTGAAGCTTTCTTT
CASSPPGSHTEAFF
>NA|NA|TRBJ1-1|TRBV10-3
TGTGCCATCAGTGAGAGAGGGTTGACTGAAGCTTTCTTT
CAISERGLTEAFF
>NA|NA|TRBJ2-7|TRBV29-1
TGCAGCGCCACTTCCGGTTTTGCCTACGAGCAGTACTTC
CSATSGFAYEQYF
>NA|NA|TRBJ1-1|TRBV4-1
TGCGCCAGCAGCCAAGTCGTAGCCGTAACCGAAGCTTTCTTT
CASSQVVAVTEAFF
>NA|NA|TRBJ1-1|TRBV15
TGTGCCACCAGCAAGGGTGGTTGGGGGGCTGAAGCTTTCTTT
CATSKGGWGAEAFF
>TRBD1|NA|TRBJ1-1|TRBV7-9
TGTGCCAGCAGCTTTCGACAGGGAATTGAAGAAGCTTTCTTT
CASSFRQGIEEAFF
>NA|once|TRBJ1-2|TRBV7-3
TGTGCCAGCAGCTTAACCGCGGGCGAGGGGGGCTACACCTTC
CASSLTAGEGGYTF
>TRBD1|NA|TRBJ1-2|TRBV6-2/TRBV6-3
TGTGCCAGCAGTTACGAGACAGGGACCCTCTGGTATGGCTACACCTTC
CASSYETGTLWYGYTF
>TRBD2|NA|TRBJ2-5|TRBV7-2
TGTGCCAGCAGCTTGGGGGGGGTTGAGACCCAGTACTTC
CASSLGGVETQYF
>TRBD1|NA|TRBJ2-2|TRBV4-1
TGCGCCAGCAGCCAGGACAGGGGGAACACCGGGGAGCTGTTTTTT
CASSQDRGNTGELFF
>TRBD1|NA|TRBJ2-4|TRBV28
TGTGCCAGCAGTAAACCGGGACAGGGGTACATTCAGTACTTC
CASSKPGQGYIQYF
>NA|NA|TRBJ1-6|TRBV9
TGTGCCAGCAGTGGTGGCGGATTTAAATATAATTCACCCCTCCACTTT
CASSGGGFKYNSPLHF
>TRBD1|NA|TRBJ1-2|TRBV28
TGTGCCAGCAGGGCGACAGGGGATGGAAACTATGGCTACACCTTC
CASRATGDGNYGYTF
>NA|NA|TRBJ1-2|TRBV9
TGTGCCAGCAGCGAACCGATGGAGGGGGGGGCCCTCTATGGCTACACCTTC
CASSEPMEGGALYGYTF
>NA|few|TRBJ1-1|TRBV28
TGTGCCAGCAGGATAGGACAGCTGAACACTGAAGCTTTCTTT
CASRIGQLNTEAFF
>NA|NA|TRBJ2-7|TRBV2
TGTGCCAGCAGGGCCACTCGACAAAATTGGGAGCAGTACTTC
CASRATRQNWEQYF
>NA|NA|TRBJ2-5|TRBV7-2
TGTGCCAGCAGCCCCAGCGCCCAAGAGACCCAGTACTTC
CASSPSAQETQYF
>TRBD2|NA|TRBJ2-5|TRBV29-1
TGCAGCGTTGTGGGTAGCGGGGGGGGAGAGACCCAGTACTTC
CSVVGSGGGETQYF
>NA|NA|TRBJ1-1|TRBV9
TGTGCCAGCAGCGTAGACGCAGTCAACACTGAAGCTTTCTTT
CASSVDAVNTEAFF
>NA|once|TRBJ1-1|TRBV27
TGTGCCAGCCGAGTACTGGGGAGCAAGAACACTGAAGCTTTCTTT
CASRVLGSKNTEAFF
>NA|NA|TRBJ1-5|TRBV7-9
TGTGCCAGCAGCTTAGAAGGCGTTAGCAATCAGCCCCAGCATTTT
CASSLEGVSNQPQHF
>TRBD1|NA|TRBJ1-5|TRBV28
TGTGCCAGCAGTTCGACAGGGATGCGGCAGCCCCAGCATTTT
CASSSTGMRQPQHF
>NA|NA|TRBJ2-7|TRBV9
TGTGCCAGCAGCGTAGCTCCAGGGGTCTACGAGCAGTACTTC
CASSVAPGVYEQYF
>NA|NA|TRBJ2-5|TRBV6-5
TGTGCCAGCTTGGGCCAGGGTGTAGGAGAGACCCAGTACTTC
CASLGQGVGETQYF
>NA|NA|TRBJ1-1|TRBV10-2
TGCGCCAGCAGTGTAGGTCCTGAAGCTTTCTTT
CASSVGPEAFF
>NA|NA|TRBJ1-2|TRBV27
TGTGCCAGCAGTCCGACCCTCACAGTGAACTATGGCTACACCTTC
CASSPTLTVNYGYTF
>NA|NA|TRBJ1-1|TRBV28
TGTGCCAGCAGTCCCCTTTTTGGAGACACTGAAGCTTTCTTT
CASSPLFGDTEAFF
>TRBD1|once|TRBJ1-1|TRBV6-5
TGTGCCAGCAGTCTGACAGGGACTGGCACTGAAGCTTTCTTT
CASSLTGTGTEAFF
>NA|NA|TRBJ2-2|TRBV21-1
TGTGCCAGCAGCAAAGGGGGCAGGGGGCACGGGGAGCTGTTTTTT
CASSKGGRGHGELFF
>NA|NA|TRBJ1-6|TRBV9
TGTGCCAGCAGCGTAGGAGGGCGAGATTCACCCCTCCACTTT
CASSVGGRDSPLHF
>NA|NA|TRBJ1-1|TRBV7-3
TGTGCCAGCAGCTTTGGGACGGCGAACACTGAAGCTTTCTTT
CASSFGTANTEAFF
>NA|NA|TRBJ1-5|TRBV7-2
TGTGCCAGCAGCTTAGAGGGTAGCAATCAGCCCCAGCATTTT
CASSLEGSNQPQHF
>NA|NA|TRBJ2-2|TRBV7-9
TGTGCCAGCAGCTTCCCCGGTCGCGTCGGCACCGGGGAGCTGTTTTTT
CASSFPGRVGTGELFF
>NA|NA|TRBJ1-2|TRBV5-4
TGTGCCAGCTATAAAGTGGGGGTCTATGGCTACACCTTC
CASYKVGVYGYTF
>TRBD1|NA|TRBJ2-1|TRBV4-3
TGCGCCAGCAGCCAGGGGACAGGGGTGCAGTTCTTC
CASSQGTGVQFF
>NA|once|TRBJ1-2|TRBV29-1
TGCAGCGTATATACAGCTATCTATGGCTACACCTTC
CSVYTAIYGYTF
>NA|once|TRBJ1-1|TRBV2
TGTGCCAGCCTTAGACAGACCGACACTGAAGCTTTCTTT
CASLRQTDTEAFF
>TRBD1|NA|TRBJ2-7|TRBV6-1
TGTGCCAGCAGTGAAGCCGGCGACAGGGTGGGCGAGCAGTACTTC
CASSEAGDRVGEQYF
>NA|once|TRBJ1-2|TRBV6-1
TGTGCCAGCAGTGAAAGGTTTAGGGGCTCAGGGTATGGCTACACCTTC
CASSERFRGSGYGYTF
>NA|once|TRBJ1-2|TRBV4-2
TGTGCCAGCAGCCAACAATCCTGGAGTGAAGGCTACACCTTC
CASSQQSWSEGYTF
>TRBD2|many|TRBJ2-3|TRBV6-4
TGTGCCAGCAGTAAAAGCGGGGGAAGCACAGATACGCAGTATTTT
CASSKSGGSTDTQYF
>NA|NA|TRBJ2-7|TRBV6-5
TGTGCCAGCAGTTACCCCCCCGGAGAGCAGTACTTC
CASSYPPGEQYF
>NA|NA|TRBJ1-2|TRBV12-3/TRBV12-4
TGTGCCAGCAGCAACAAGCCCTATGGCTACACCTTC
CASSNKPYGYTF
>NA|NA|TRBJ1-1|TRBV19
TGTGCCAGCATCCCCGGACAGAACACTGAAGCTTTCTTT
CASIPGQNTEAFF
>NA|many|TRBJ1-1|TRBV7-9
TGTGCCAGCAGCTTAGTGGTTTCGGCTTGGAATGAAGCTTTCTTT
CASSLVVSAWNEAFF